This is a list of T cell receptor beta chains from one sample in a study of shared T cell receptors in the human thymus. Measured with immunoSEQ multiplex PCR; TCRdb has only the in-frame clones, and not every one. The repertoire holds about 710,000 clones, 70% to 90% seen once, with 0.0094% in the top ten. This same sample was also taken into another study, of human thymus T cells.

Sequenced sample: thymocytes. These receptors were obtained from a boy in the first two years of life with a congenital heart defect. The CDR3 runs from the conserved cysteine through the conserved F or W. A D gene is named only where the DNA matches it firmly. The size of a clone is reported for some rows only, either as once, few or many, or as a class for expanded clones.

-,-,TRBJ2-7,TRBV27,CASTPRQGNHEQYF,TGTGCCAGCACCCCCCGGCAGGGTAACCACGAGCAGTACTTC
few,-,TRBJ2-5,TRBV9,CASSTRQQETQYF,TGTGCCAGCAGCACCCGACAGCAAGAGACCCAGTACTTC
-,-,TRBJ1-4,TRBV28,CASSQLGIDDGKLFF,TGTGCCAGCAGCCAACTGGGCATTGACGATGGAAAACTGTTTTTT
-,-,TRBJ1-2,TRBV28,CASSFGGESYGYTF,TGTGCCAGCAGTTTCGGCGGAGAAAGCTATGGCTACACCTTC
-,-,TRBJ1-6,TRBV7-9,CASSNPGRNNSPLHF,TGTGCCAGCAGCAATCCGGGAAGGAATAATTCACCCCTCCACTTT
-,-,TRBJ2-5,TRBV30,CAWRAKGEEETQYF,TGTGCCTGGAGGGCAAAGGGAGAAGAAGAGACCCAGTACTTC
few,-,TRBJ2-7,TRBV4-3,CASSPRGGLNYEQYF,TGCGCCAGCAGCCCCCGGGGAGGCCTTAACTACGAGCAGTACTTC
once,TRBD2,TRBJ2-1,TRBV29-1,CSVDERGSYNEQFF,TGCAGCGTTGATGAGCGGGGCTCCTACAATGAGCAGTTCTTC
-,-,TRBJ2-1,TRBV29-1,CSVVDGGMRDNEQFF,TGCAGCGTTGTTGATGGCGGGATGAGGGACAATGAGCAGTTCTTC
-,-,TRBJ2-7,TRBV27,CASSLSLGGAGEQYF,TGTGCCAGCAGTTTATCTTTAGGGGGGGCGGGGGAGCAGTACTTC